These 14 T cell receptor beta chains originate from one sample sequenced in a study of cytomegalovirus exposure and HLA in healthy donors. The PCR employed 60 Vbeta primers together with 13 Jbeta primers. Here immunoSEQ multiplex PCR was the method, and the copy in TCRdb shows in-frame clones only, minus some. The table has more than 70,000 clones, 77% seen once. Sample: PBMCs. The receptors originated from a boy younger than 18 in good health and CMV-seronegative.

This clone was found a few times. The chain employs TRBV27 and TRBJ2-7; D may be TRBD2 (6 bases). V was clipped by 6 bases and J by 7 bases, with 19 bases between them. Germline CDR1 and CDR2: MNHEY and SMNVEV (reference sequence). The CDR3 length is 14 residues. The DNA of the CDR3 is TGTGCCAGCAGCCCGGGGACTGCGCAGCGGGAGCAGTACTTC. Translating it yields CASSPGTAQREQYF.

The chain recombines TRBV7-3 with TRBJ2-1; 9 bases are a match to TRBD2. J was trimmed by 8 bases and V by 4 bases; bases with no gene match: 6. Germline V lookup: CDR1 SGHTA, CDR2 FQGTGA. The CDR3 totals 14 residues. CDR3 DNA: TGTGCCAGCAGCTGGGCTAGCGGGACGGATGAGCAGTTCTTC. It yields the protein CASSWASGTDEQFF. Combining the CDR3 with reference TRBV7-3 and TRBJ2-1 gives the whole variable domain GAGVSQTPSNKVTEKGKYVELRCDPISGHTALYWYRQSLGQGPEFLIYFQGTGAADDSGLPNDRFFAVRPEGSVSTLKIQRTERGDSAVYLCASSWASGTDEQFFGPGTRLTVL.

V and J are TRBV5-8 and TRBJ2-1; 9 bases fit TRBD1. Trimming at V came to 4 bases and at J to 2 bases, leaving 4 bases not matched to a gene. CDR3 length: 15 residues. Germline-derived CDR1 and CDR2 are SGHTS and YDEGEE. CDR3 residues: CASSHGQGPYNEQFF. CDR3 DNA: TGTGCCAGCAGCCACGGACAGGGGCCCTACAATGAGCAGTTCTTC.

The V gene is TRBV28, the J gene TRBJ1-2; 7 bases map to TRBD1. V lost 1 base to trimming and J lost 5 bases; unmatched junction nucleotides: 4. From germline, CDR1 is MDHEN and CDR2 SYDVKM. This CDR3 comprises 14 residues. This CDR3 is CASSLSGRGYGYTF. DNA for the CDR3: TGTGCCAGCAGTTTATCTGGCAGGGGGTATGGCTACACCTTC.

In its sample, this clone was seen a few times. The chain couples TRBV2 to TRBJ2-5; 9 bases line up with TRBD2. Germline loops: CDR1 SNHLY, CDR2 FYNNEI. The V segment lost 4 bases and the J segment 4 bases; nucleotides outside the gene matches: 10. The CDR3 runs to 16 residues. The CDR3 sequence is CASSAPGGAGGETQYF. DNA of the CDR3: TGTGCCAGCAGTGCACCCGGGGGAGCGGGAGGAGAGACCCAGTACTTC.

The genes are TRBV4-1 and TRBJ1-5; 7 bases fit TRBD1. The CDR3 is made up of 14 amino acids. Germline CDR1 MGHRA, CDR2 YSYEKL. The J segment lost 8 bases and the V segment lost 0 bases, leaving 4 bases of the junction unmatched. CDR3 bases: TGCGCCAGCAGCCAAGACGGGACAGTAGAGCCCCAGCATTTT. It translates to CASSQDGTVEPQHF.

A single count supports this clone. The chain links TRBV5-1 to TRBJ1-2; D perhaps matches TRBD1 (5 bases). V dropped 7 bases and J dropped 7 bases, with 17 bases sitting between them. The CDR3 totals 13 residues. The germline V gene has CDR1 SGHRS and CDR2 YFSETQ. CDR3 amino acids: CASGPTVFSGYTF. In DNA form, the CDR3 reads TGCGCCAGCGGACCGACAGTATTCAGTGGCTACACCTTC. Complete variable domain (other parts from reference TRBV5-1 and TRBJ1-2): KAGVTQTPRYLIKTRGQQVTLSCSPISGHRSVSWYQQTPGQGLQFLFEYFSETQRNKGNFPGRFSGRQFSNSRSEMNVSTLELGDSALYLCASGPTVFSGYTFGSGTRLTVV.

The chain couples TRBV6-4 to TRBJ1-2; maybe TRBD1 (5 bases). Germline V lookup: CDR1 MRHNA, CDR2 SNTAGT. Trimming cost V 0 bases and J 4 bases, with 9 bases left between them. The CDR3 loop spans 14 amino acids. The CDR3 nucleotides read TGTGCCAGCAGTGACTCGGGGGGGAGCTATGGCTACACCTTC. Translating gives CASSDSGGSYGYTF.

The V call is TRBV7-8, the J call TRBJ2-3; D perhaps matches TRBD2 (5 bases). V lost 3 bases and J lost 6, with 19 bases in between. The CDR3 runs 16 residues. CDR1 is SGHVS, CDR2 FQNEAQ, per germline. CDR3 in amino acids: CASSFRTREALDTQYF. The CDR3 bases are TGTGCCAGCAGCTTCCGGACTCGAGAGGCACTTGATACGCAGTATTTT.

In its sample, this clone was seen a few times. The chain carries TRBV28 and TRBJ1-3, with 8 bases matching TRBD1. Germline V gives CDR1 MDHEN, CDR2 SYDVKM. The V and J ends lost 6 bases and 0 bases, in that order; junction bases with no gene match: 4. CDR3 length: 15 amino acids. The CDR3 DNA is TGTGCCAGCAGACGACAGGGGAGCTCTGGAAACACCATATATTTT. The encoded protein is CASRRQGSSGNTIYF.

In its sample, this clone was seen once. This chain uses TRBV18 with TRBJ1-2; D possibly corresponds to TRBD1 (6 bases). Germline assignment: CDR1 KGHSH and CDR2 LQKENI. Trimming removed 3 bases at V and 3 bases at J, with 8 bases between. This CDR3 spans 13 amino acids. CDR3 in DNA: TGTGCCAGCTCACCCGCAGGGGACTATGGCTACACCTTC. This encodes CASSPAGDYGYTF.

The chain is built from TRBV18 and TRBJ1-1; no firm D call. Trimming left V 2 bases short and J 1 base short, with 5 bases between. Germline V lookup: CDR1 KGHSH, CDR2 LQKENI. The CDR3 contains 13 residues. The CDR3 loop is CASSPEGNTEAFF. CDR3 in DNA: TGTGCCAGCTCACCAGAGGGGAACACTGAAGCTTTCTTT.

The rearrangement links TRBV28 to TRBJ2-1, with D possibly TRBD2 on 5 matching bases. Trimming cost V 5 bases and J 9 bases, with 11 bases left between them. This CDR3 is built from 12 residues. Germline CDR1 is MDHEN and CDR2 is SYDVKM. CDR3 region: CASSTRVSEQFF. The CDR3 DNA reads TGTGCCAGCAGTACTAGGGTGAGTGAGCAGTTCTTC.

The chain employs TRBV30 and TRBJ1-2; TRBD1 aligns across 9 bases. Germline-derived CDR1 and CDR2 are GTSNPN and SVGIG (reference sequence). This CDR3 spans 13 amino acids. Trimming removed 1 base from V and 6 bases from J; junction bases left unmatched: 3. CDR3 in DNA: TGTGCCTGGAGTGCCCGGACAGGGGATGGCTACACCTTC. It specifies CAWSARTGDGYTF. The full variable domain, in which reference TRBV30 and TRBJ1-2 provide the parts outside the CDR3, is SQTIHQWPATLVQPVGSPLSLECTVEGTSNPNLYWYRQAAGRGLQLLFYSVGIGQISSEVPQNLSASRPQDRQFILSSKKLLLSDSGFYLCAWSARTGDGYTFGSGTRLTVV.